A selection of T cell receptor beta chains follows, all from one sample in a study of identical twins. TCRdb ran MiXCR on the 5' RACE reads and lists one entry per CDR3 protein. Of around 160,000 distinct CDR3 sequences listed, 3% to 4.5% were seen once; the top ten hold roughly 8%. Source material: memory T cells sorted from blood. These TCRs come from a man between 18 and 35 years old in good health. Both conserved end residues are part of each CDR3. The order of the fields is clone size, V gene, D gene, J gene, CDR3 length, CDR3 protein, CDR3 DNA. A D gene is named only where the DNA matches it firmly. Clone size is not always given. Where it is, it says once, few, many or a class for expanded clones.

>many|TRBV28|TRBD1|TRBJ2-7|12
CAISRISGQLYF
TGTGCCATCAGCAGGATTTCGGGACAGTTGTACTTC
>many|TRBV6-5|.|TRBJ2-7|15
CASSYVGLGSYEQYF
TGTGCCAGCAGTTACGTGGGCTTAGGCTCCTACGAGCAGTACTTC
>many|TRBV3-1|.|TRBJ2-1|14
CASSRVGTYNEQFF
TGTGCCAGCAGCAGGGTAGGGACCTACAATGAGCAGTTCTTC
>many|TRBV10-3|.|TRBJ2-5|15
CAISEPSDGEETQYF
TGTGCCATCAGTGAGCCTTCGGATGGGGAAGAGACCCAGTACTTC
>many|TRBV7-9|.|TRBJ2-3|16
CASSLDRRGSTDTQYF
TGTGCCAGCAGCTTAGATCGGCGCGGTAGCACAGATACGCAGTATTTT
>many|TRBV6-1|.|TRBJ1-6|11
CATAANSPLHF
TGTGCCACGGCAGCGAATTCACCCCTCCACTTT
>many|TRBV12-3/TRBV12-4|.|TRBJ2-2|15
CASSSPLVITGELFF
TGTGCCAGCAGTTCTCCACTAGTTATCACCGGGGAGCTGTTTTTT
>.|TRBV6-2/TRBV6-3|.|TRBJ2-7|15
CASSLSYGASYEQYF
TGTGCCAGCAGTCTAAGTTACGGGGCGTCCTACGAGCAGTACTTC
>many|TRBV12-3/TRBV12-4|TRBD1|TRBJ2-7|16
CASSLIPGQDTYEQYF
TGTGCCAGCAGTCTCATACCGGGACAGGACACCTACGAGCAGTACTTC
>few|TRBV11-3|.|TRBJ2-2|14
CASEEIANTGELFF
TGTGCCAGTGAGGAGATTGCGAACACCGGGGAGCTGTTTTTT
>many|TRBV27|TRBD1|TRBJ2-1|16
CASSLRQGALGNEQFF
TGTGCCAGCAGTTTGCGACAGGGGGCATTGGGCAATGAGCAGTTCTTC
>many|TRBV29-1|TRBD1|TRBJ2-3|16
CSVEDRRDRGPDTQYF
TGCAGCGTTGAAGACCGGAGGGACAGGGGTCCAGATACGCAGTATTTT
>many|TRBV2|TRBD2|TRBJ2-5|15
CASSAPLAGEETQYF
TGTGCCAGCAGTGCTCCACTAGCGGGAGAAGAGACCCAGTACTTC
>many|TRBV9|.|TRBJ2-5|15
CASSRMGDYQETQYF
TGTGCCAGCAGCCGGATGGGGGACTACCAAGAGACCCAGTACTTC
>many|TRBV4-2|.|TRBJ2-6|16
CASSQEVGSGANVLTF
TGTGCCAGCAGCCAAGAAGTGGGGAGTGGGGCCAACGTCCTGACTTTC
>many|TRBV4-1|.|TRBJ1-1|14
CASSDAINRNEAFF
TGCGCCAGCAGCGACGCCATTAATAGGAATGAAGCTTTCTTT
>.|TRBV6-2/TRBV6-3|.|TRBJ1-2|14
CASRRIRDYDGYTF
TGTGCCAGCAGGAGGATTCGAGACTATGATGGCTACACCTTC
>many|TRBV12-3/TRBV12-4|.|TRBJ1-1|11
CASRLGKEAFF
TGTGCCAGCAGACTGGGAAAAGAAGCTTTCTTT
>many|TRBV20-1|.|TRBJ2-1|12
CSASSNGNEQFF
TGCAGTGCTAGCAGTAACGGCAATGAGCAGTTCTTC
>many|TRBV5-1|TRBD2|TRBJ2-1|14
CASSYSSGSDEQFF
TGCGCCAGCAGCTATAGCAGCGGGAGTGATGAGCAGTTCTTC
>many|TRBV12-3/TRBV12-4|.|TRBJ1-3|15
CASSFSPGSGNTIYF
TGTGCCAGCAGTTTTTCCCCGGGCTCTGGAAACACCATATATTTT
>many|TRBV5-1|.|TRBJ2-6|15
CASSGRSSGANVLTF
TGCGCCAGCAGCGGACGGTCCTCTGGGGCCAACGTCCTGACTTTC
>many|TRBV9|.|TRBJ2-3|16
CASSVEAGLYTDTQYF
TGTGCCAGCAGCGTAGAGGCGGGGCTCTACACAGATACGCAGTATTTT
>many|TRBV20-1|.|TRBJ2-7|14
CSARPPGAGAEQYF
TGCAGTGCTAGGCCTCCCGGGGCTGGGGCCGAGCAGTACTTC
>few|TRBV12-3/TRBV12-4|.|TRBJ1-1|13
CASRAGQLNEAFF
TGTGCCAGCAGGGCTGGGCAGTTAAATGAAGCTTTCTTT
>many|TRBV15|.|TRBJ1-5|14
CATSLQGFSQPQHF
TGTGCCACCAGCTTACAGGGTTTTAGTCAGCCCCAGCATTTT
>many|TRBV2|.|TRBJ1-1|14
CASGTDNMNTEAFF
TGTGCCAGCGGAACCGATAACATGAACACTGAAGCTTTCTTT
>many|TRBV20-1|TRBD1|TRBJ2-3|14
CSAKRQGSTDTQYF
TGCAGTGCTAAAAGACAGGGGTCCACAGATACGCAGTATTTT
>many|TRBV29-1|TRBD2|TRBJ2-7|12
CSASLARDEQYF
TGCAGCGCCTCACTAGCGCGGGACGAGCAGTACTTC
>many|TRBV18|.|TRBJ1-2|14
CASSLGESNYGYTF
TGTGCCAGCTCACTCGGAGAATCCAACTATGGCTACACCTTC
>many|TRBV12-3/TRBV12-4|.|TRBJ2-2|14
CASTNGATTGELFF
TGTGCCAGCACCAATGGGGCAACCACCGGGGAGCTGTTTTTT
>many|TRBV7-9|.|TRBJ1-2|11
CASSLSRGYTF
TGTGCCAGCAGCTTATCTCGAGGCTACACCTTC
>many|TRBV29-1|.|TRBJ1-1|10
CSVVWTEAFF
TGCAGCGTTGTATGGACTGAAGCTTTCTTT
>many|TRBV6-2/TRBV6-3|.|TRBJ2-2|14
CASSYSPGARELFF
TGTGCCAGCAGTTACTCTCCGGGGGCTCGGGAGCTGTTTTTT
>many|TRBV7-8|.|TRBJ1-1|15
CASSLGNRVDTEAFF
TGTGCCAGCAGCTTAGGGAACAGGGTTGACACTGAAGCTTTCTTT
>.|TRBV7-9|TRBD2|TRBJ2-1|15
CASSLLAGGLNEQFF
TGTGCCAGCAGCCTGCTAGCGGGAGGGCTTAATGAGCAGTTCTTC
>many|TRBV5-1|.|TRBJ2-3|15
CASSSTRGYQDTQYF
TGCGCCAGCAGCTCCACCCGGGGATATCAAGATACGCAGTATTTT
>many|TRBV7-2|.|TRBJ1-1|13
CASSRAIQGRAFF
TGTGCCAGCAGCCGAGCAATCCAGGGAAGAGCTTTCTTT
>many|TRBV27|TRBD1|TRBJ2-1|16
CASSLADRASYNEQFF
TGTGCCAGCAGTTTAGCAGACAGGGCCTCCTACAATGAGCAGTTCTTC
>many|TRBV20-1|.|TRBJ2-1|15
CSANLGEALGIEQFF
TGCAGTGCTAATCTAGGTGAAGCCCTAGGTATTGAGCAGTTCTTC
>.|TRBV7-6|.|TRBJ2-1|14
CASSVGVLGDEQFF
TGTGCCAGCAGCGTAGGCGTCTTAGGCGATGAGCAGTTCTTC
>many|TRBV12-3/TRBV12-4|.|TRBJ1-6|13
CASSLSEGSPLHF
TGTGCCAGCAGTTTATCGGAGGGTTCACCCCTCCACTTT
>many|TRBV12-3/TRBV12-4|.|TRBJ2-1|14
CASSFTQGGNEQFF
TGTGCCAGCAGTTTTACTCAGGGTGGCAATGAGCAGTTCTTC
>.|TRBV5-1|TRBD1|TRBJ2-1|12
CASSRQGTEQFF
TGCGCCAGCAGCCGACAGGGGACTGAGCAGTTCTTC
>once|TRBV7-2|TRBD1|TRBJ1-2|16
CASSYLPGQGVYGYTF
TGTGCCAGCAGCTACCTTCCGGGACAGGGGGTTTATGGCTACACCTTC
>.|TRBV7-9|.|TRBJ2-5|12
CASSRDQETQYF
TGTGCCAGCAGCAGGGACCAAGAGACCCAGTACTTC
>many|TRBV11-3|.|TRBJ1-1|16
CASSLGKTGMNTEAFF
TGTGCCAGCAGCTTAGGGAAGACAGGTATGAACACTGAAGCTTTCTTT
>many|TRBV7-9|TRBD2|TRBJ2-5|14
CASSPGLGFETQYF
TGTGCCAGCAGTCCGGGACTAGGATTTGAGACCCAGTACTTC
>many|TRBV9|.|TRBJ2-7|12
CASSPDSFEQYF
TGTGCCAGCAGCCCGGACAGCTTCGAGCAGTACTTC
>many|TRBV11-2|TRBD1|TRBJ2-5|15
CASRSPGQGSETQYF
TGTGCCAGCAGATCTCCGGGACAGGGGTCGGAGACCCAGTACTTC
>few|TRBV28|.|TRBJ2-3|13
CASSLKATDTQYF
TGTGCCAGCAGTTTAAAGGCCACAGATACGCAGTATTTT
>many|TRBV12-3/TRBV12-4|TRBD1|TRBJ2-3|16
CASPPTSGQNTDTQYF
TGTGCCAGCCCACCCACCTCGGGACAGAACACAGATACGCAGTATTTT
>.|TRBV19|.|TRBJ2-5|14
CASSIGGGRETQYF
TGTGCCAGTAGTATTGGGGGAGGACGAGAGACCCAGTACTTC
>many|TRBV11-2|TRBD2|TRBJ2-1|19
CASSLGTSGRRRGSNEQFF
TGTGCCAGCAGCTTAGGGACTAGCGGGAGGCGGAGGGGGTCCAATGAGCAGTTCTTC
>many|TRBV24-1|.|TRBJ2-5|14
CATSDGSLGETQYF
TGTGCCACCAGTGACGGTAGCTTGGGGGAGACCCAGTACTTC
>many|TRBV5-1|.|TRBJ2-5|15
CASQPSVRQVETQYF
TGCGCCAGCCAGCCCTCCGTCCGGCAAGTAGAGACCCAGTACTTC
>many|TRBV7-9|.|TRBJ2-2|16
CASSLVGTRNTGELFF
TGTGCCAGCAGCTTAGTAGGGACACGGAACACCGGGGAGCTGTTTTTT
>many|TRBV20-1|.|TRBJ2-1|14
CSASLRSSYNEQFF
TGCAGTGCTAGTCTTCGGAGCTCCTACAATGAGCAGTTCTTC
>many|TRBV12-3/TRBV12-4|TRBD2|TRBJ2-1|15
CASSLGLATYNEQFF
TGTGCCAGCAGTTTGGGACTAGCGACCTACAATGAGCAGTTCTTC